This T cell receptor beta chain was recovered during a study of T cell changes during pregnancy in multiple sclerosis. This clone was found once. CDR3 length equals 16 residues. The V end was cut by 8 bases, the J end by 4 bases, with 18 bases between. The germline CDR1 and CDR2 sequences are SNHLY and FYNNEI. TCRdb's table, derived via immunoSEQ multiplex PCR, lists solely in-frame clones and lacks some. The sample has about 48,000 clones, around 94% seen once. This sequence joins TRBV2 and TRBJ1-6, with a possible D match to TRBD1 (5 bases). The sequencing used CD4+ T cells from peripheral blood mononuclear cells, collected in the first trimester of pregnancy. This TCR came from a female donor with multiple sclerosis, enrolled in a pregnancy study. The CDR3 region is CASRLAGGSYNSPLHF. DNA of the CDR3: TGTGCCAGCCGATTGGCGGGGGGGTCTTATAATTCACCCCTCCACTTT.